Following are 24 T cell receptor beta chains from one sample sequenced in a study of PD-1 blockade in classical Hodgkin lymphoma. This sample's time point: newly diagnosed, previously untreated cHL patient sample. The authors purified CD4+ T cells from thawed PBMCs by magnetic negative selection. Sequenced by immunoSEQ multiplex PCR; TCRdb stores in-frame clones only, minus some. The data hold about 24,000 clones, with about 89% observed a single time. The sequenced sample was CD4+ T cells from blood. These receptors all come from a human donor with classical Hodgkin lymphoma.

This clone appeared once. This chain connects TRBV5-4 to TRBJ2-1, with D unresolved. Trimming pared 9 bases from V and 0 bases from J, leaving 16 bases between. Germline CDR1 SGHNT, CDR2 YYREEE (reference sequence). The CDR3 sequence is 15 residues long. The CDR3 bases are TGTGCCACCAGAATGTTGTTTAGCTCCTACAATGAGCAGTTCTTC. Translation gives CATRMLFSSYNEQFF.

The CDR3 is CASSSRRGQDPYEQYF. The CDR3 nucleotides are TGTGCCAGCAGCTCGCGAAGGGGACAGGACCCCTACGAGCAGTACTTC. This chain links TRBV7-6 with TRBJ2-7; TRBD1 matches at 8 bases. Germline V lookup: CDR1 SGHVS, CDR2 FNYEAQ. The CDR3 totals 16 residues. Trimming at V came to 4 bases and at J to 2 bases, leaving 10 bases not matched to a gene.

The CDR3: CASSIWTGTGGFTEAFF. DNA for the CDR3: TGTGCCAGTAGTATATGGACCGGGACAGGGGGCTTCACTGAAGCTTTCTTT. The chain carries TRBV19 and TRBJ1-1; TRBD1 aligns across 12 bases. The germline gives CDR1 LNHDA, CDR2 SQIVND (reference sequence). CDR3 size: 17 residues. The trim removed 2 bases at V and 4 bases at J, leaving 8 bases unmatched.

The gene calls are TRBV5-5 and TRBJ2-2; D gene ambiguous. Trimming stripped 3 bases from V and 7 bases from J, with 7 bases between. Germline CDR1 SGHKS, CDR2 YYEKEE (reference sequence). This CDR3 region has 12 residues. In nucleotides, the CDR3 is TGTGCCAGCAGCTCCCCCAGCGGGGAGCTGTTTTTT. Residues: CASSSPSGELFF.

This clone was recorded a few times. J is TRBJ2-2 and V is TRBV6-6; 9 positions match TRBD2. CDR3 length: 14 residues. J lost 3 bases, V lost 8 bases, and 4 bases had no gene match. CDR1 is MNHNY and CDR2 is SVGAGI in the germline V gene (reference sequence). Written as DNA, the CDR3 is TGTGCCAGCGAGCGGGGGGCGGACACCGGGGAGCTGTTTTTT. It translates to CASERGADTGELFF.

This clone is a singleton in its sample. The rearrangement uses TRBV5-1 and TRBJ1-1; 10 bases are a match to TRBD1. CDR1 is SGHRS and CDR2 is YFSETQ in the germline V gene. The CDR3 totals 15 residues. Trimming at V came to 4 bases and at J to 3 bases, leaving 6 bases not matched to a gene. The CDR3 nucleotides read TGCGCCAGCAGCCAAGGACAGGGGGAGCACACTGAAGCTTTCTTT. Residues: CASSQGQGEHTEAFF.

The rearrangement joins TRBV19 to TRBJ2-2, with 9 bases lining up with TRBD1. The J segment lost 5 bases and the V segment lost 7 bases, leaving 17 bases of the junction unmatched. Germline CDR1 and CDR2: LNHDA and SQIVND (reference sequence). The CDR3 is 18 amino acids. DNA for the CDR3: TGTGCCAGTATTCATAACAACCCCGGGACAGGGTTTACCGGGGAGCTGTTTTTT. It yields the protein CASIHNNPGTGFTGELFF.

The V gene is TRBV7-9, the J gene TRBJ2-3; D is unclear. CDR3 length: 15 amino acids. Germline V gene lookup returns CDR1 SEHNR and CDR2 FQNEAQ (reference sequence). The germline V and J ends were trimmed by 2 bases and 0 bases, with 9 bases remaining between them. CDR3 bases: TGTGCCAGCAGCTTATATGCTTCTAGCACAGATACGCAGTATTTT. It yields the protein CASSLYASSTDTQYF. Full variable domain (rest looked up from reference TRBV7-9 and TRBJ2-3): DTGVSQNPRHKITKRGQNVTFRCDPISEHNRLYWYRQTLGQGPEFLTYFQNEAQLEKSRLLSDRFSAERPKGSFSTLEIQRTEQGDSAMYLCASSLYASSTDTQYFGPGTRLTVL.

This chain uses TRBV30 with TRBJ1-5; TRBD1 might be the D (5 bases). CDR3 length equals 13 residues. In germline, CDR1 is GTSNPN, CDR2 SVGIG (reference sequence). Trimming removed 3 bases at V and 0 bases at J, with 6 bases between. Here the CDR3 DNA reads TGTGCCTGGAGGGACAATAGCAATCAGCCCCAGCATTTT. It translates to CAWRDNSNQPQHF. The full variable domain, its missing parts supplied by reference TRBV30 and TRBJ1-5, is SQTIHQWPATLVQPVGSPLSLECTVEGTSNPNLYWYRQAAGRGLQLLFYSVGIGQISSEVPQNLSASRPQDRQFILSSKKLLLSDSGFYLCAWRDNSNQPQHFGDGTRLSIL.

This clone was seen once. This chain connects TRBV27 to TRBJ2-6; no definite D call. CDR1 MNHEY and CDR2 SMNVEV come from the germline V gene (reference sequence). The CDR3 spans 16 residues. Trimming stripped 4 bases from V and 0 bases from J, with 10 bases between. The CDR3 DNA sequence: TGTGCCAGCAGTTCGCCATTGGTCTCTGGGGCCAACGTCCTGACTTTC. Residues: CASSSPLVSGANVLTF.

CDR3 amino acids: CATSSPGTSGGNEQFF. The DNA of the CDR3 is TGTGCCACCAGCTCCCCCGGGACTAGCGGGGGGAATGAGCAGTTCTTC. The chain combines TRBV15 with TRBJ2-1, with TRBD2 matching 15 bases. Per the germline V gene, CDR1 is LNHNV and CDR2 is YYDKDF (reference sequence). V lost 5 bases to trimming and J lost 7 bases; unmatched junction nucleotides: 6. CDR3 length: 16 residues.

The gene calls are TRBV7-8 and TRBJ2-7; 9 nucleotides agree with TRBD1. Per the germline V gene, CDR1 is SGHVS and CDR2 is FQNEAQ. V lost 2 bases and J lost 4; bases outside the gene matches: 6. The CDR3 loop spans 15 amino acids. CDR3 nucleotide sequence: TGTGCCAGCAGCTTATGGACAGGGGCGTTTTACGAGCAGTACTTC. Encoded protein: CASSLWTGAFYEQYF.

The V call is TRBV4-3, the J call TRBJ1-1, with a tentative D call TRBD1 (6 bases). This CDR3 comprises 13 residues. Per germline, CDR1 LGHNA and CDR2 YSLEER. V lost 4 bases to trimming and J lost 8 bases, with 14 bases between them. The CDR3: CASSLIQQGEAFF. DNA for the CDR3: TGCGCCAGCAGCCTAATCCAGCAGGGGGAAGCTTTCTTT.

This chain connects TRBV2 to TRBJ2-1; D unclear. The V end was cut by 3 bases, the J end by 8 bases, with 11 bases between. Germline V lookup: CDR1 SNHLY, CDR2 FYNNEI. This CDR3 region has 13 residues. The CDR3 loop reads CASSDFPLHEQFF. The CDR3 DNA reads as TGTGCCAGCAGTGATTTCCCTCTGCATGAGCAGTTCTTC.

This chain joins TRBV7-8 and TRBJ2-1; TRBD2 is a possible D gene (6 bases). V lost 4 bases, J lost 6 bases, and 22 bases lay in between. Germline loops: CDR1 SGHVS, CDR2 FQNEAQ. The CDR3 spans 17 residues. The DNA of the CDR3 is TGTGCCAGCAGCTACACACTCGGAACCATGCGGGGCAATGAGCAGTTCTTC. Translation: CASSYTLGTMRGNEQFF.

V and J are TRBV7-9 and TRBJ2-5; D is perhaps TRBD2 (5 bases). V was clipped by 0 bases and J by 5 bases, with 13 bases between them. Germline V CDR1 and CDR2: SEHNR, FQNEAQ (reference sequence). This CDR3 is built from 15 residues. The CDR3 DNA sequence: TGTGCCAGCAGCTTAGCTTCCGGGCCGGGGGAGACCCAGTACTTC. It translates to CASSLASGPGETQYF.

V gene TRBV11-3 combines with J gene TRBJ2-2; D is unclear. V lost 8 bases and J lost 8, with 9 bases in between. CDR3 length: 11 amino acids. Germline CDR1 is SGHNT and CDR2 is YENEEA. As DNA, the CDR3 is TGTGCCAGCGTAATTCTGGGGGAGCTGTTTTTT. The encoded protein is CASVILGELFF. Complete variable domain (other parts from reference TRBV11-3 and TRBJ2-2): EAGVVQSPRYKIIEKKQPVAFWCNPISGHNTLYWYLQNLGQGPELLIRYENEEAVDDSQLPKDRFSAERLKGVDSTLKIQPAELGDSAVYLCASVILGELFFGEGSRLTVL.

The table lists this clone with a few counts. This sequence joins TRBV7-9 and TRBJ1-6; 7 positions agree with TRBD1. CDR3 length: 16 amino acids. Germline V gives CDR1 SEHNR, CDR2 FQNEAQ (reference sequence). J lost 5 bases, V lost 6 bases, and 10 bases had no gene match. The CDR3 DNA sequence: TGTGCCAGCAGAGGGGGCGACAGGATAAATAATTCACCCCTCCACTTT. It codes for CASRGGDRINNSPLHF.

The V and J genes are TRBV11-3 and TRBJ2-5, with 7 bases fitting TRBD2. The CDR3 contains 15 residues. CDR1 and CDR2 (germline): SGHNT, YENEEA. V lost 4 bases, J lost 5 bases, and 10 bases stayed unmatched. The CDR3 reads CASSSGTTSAETQYF. The CDR3 region has the DNA TGTGCCAGCAGCTCTGGGACTACTTCGGCGGAGACCCAGTACTTC.

V is TRBV6-5 and J is TRBJ1-6, with TRBD1 matching 7 bases. The junction had 12 bases not matched to a gene; V was cut back by 8 bases and J by 14 bases. The CDR3 totals 13 residues. The germline V gene has CDR1 MNHEY and CDR2 SVGAGI. CDR3 nucleotide sequence: TGTGCCAGCCATAGGGCCATCAGGGGGACCCTCCACTTT. Translated, it gives CASHRAIRGTLHF.

J is TRBJ1-1 and V is TRBV4-2, with a tentative D call TRBD1 (6 bases). V dropped 1 base and J dropped 1 base, with 7 bases sitting between them. Germline values: CDR1 LGHNA, CDR2 YNFKEQ. The CDR3 has 14 amino acids. The CDR3 is CASSQADRNTEAFF. The DNA of the CDR3 is TGTGCCAGCAGCCAAGCGGACAGGAACACTGAAGCTTTCTTT.

The chain couples TRBV6-7 to TRBJ2-6; D possibly corresponds to TRBD1 (6 bases). TRBV6-7 is treated as an ORF (open reading frame) with a function not yet certain. The V end was cut by 6 bases, the J end by 2 bases, with 14 bases between. The length of the CDR3 is 16 residues. CDR3 sequence reads: CASRPYRVAGANVLTF. CDR3 DNA sequence: TGTGCCAGCAGGCCCTACAGGGTCGCTGGGGCCAACGTCCTGACTTTC.

The chain links TRBV4-3 to TRBJ1-2; D is unclear. V dropped 0 bases and J dropped 0 bases, with 14 bases sitting between them. Germline CDR1 is LGHNA and CDR2 is YSLEER. This CDR3 spans 17 amino acids. CDR3 DNA sequence: TGCGCCAGCAGCCAAGATCTGAACCGGGCCGCTAACTATGGCTACACCTTC. It is translated as CASSQDLNRAANYGYTF.

V is TRBV4-3 and J is TRBJ1-1; no firm D call. V was pared by 3 bases and J by 5 bases, with 13 bases between. The CDR3 consists of 14 residues. Germline lookup yields CDR1 LGHNA and CDR2 YSLEER. CDR3 coding DNA: TGCGCCAGCAGCCAGGCCTCCAGGCGGACTGAAGCTTTCTTT. Its translation: CASSQASRRTEAFF.